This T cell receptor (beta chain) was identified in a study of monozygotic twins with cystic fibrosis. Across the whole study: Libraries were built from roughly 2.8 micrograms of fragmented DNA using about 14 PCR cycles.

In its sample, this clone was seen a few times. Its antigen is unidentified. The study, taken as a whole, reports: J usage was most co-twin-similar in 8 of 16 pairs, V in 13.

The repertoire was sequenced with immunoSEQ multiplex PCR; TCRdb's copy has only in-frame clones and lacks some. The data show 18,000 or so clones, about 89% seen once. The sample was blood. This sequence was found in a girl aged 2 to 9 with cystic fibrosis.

The DNA for the CDR3 is TGTGCCAGTAGTATTGGGAGATACGAGCAGTACTTC. It codes for CASSIGRYEQYF. This chain links TRBV19 with TRBJ2-7; maybe TRBD2 (5 bases). Per the germline V gene, CDR1 is LNHDA and CDR2 is SQIVND (reference sequence). V was shortened by 3 bases and J by 4 bases, with 7 bases between the two germline ends. The CDR3 spans 12 residues.